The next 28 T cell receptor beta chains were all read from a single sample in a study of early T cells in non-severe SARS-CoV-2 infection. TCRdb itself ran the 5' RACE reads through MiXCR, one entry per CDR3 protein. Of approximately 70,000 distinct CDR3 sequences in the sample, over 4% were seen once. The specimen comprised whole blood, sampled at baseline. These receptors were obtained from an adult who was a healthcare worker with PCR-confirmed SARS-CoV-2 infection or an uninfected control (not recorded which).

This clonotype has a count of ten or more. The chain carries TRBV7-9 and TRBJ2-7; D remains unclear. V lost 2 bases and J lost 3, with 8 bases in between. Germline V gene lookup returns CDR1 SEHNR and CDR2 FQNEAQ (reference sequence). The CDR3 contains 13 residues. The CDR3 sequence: CASSLPGIYEQYF. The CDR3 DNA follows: TGTGCCAGCAGCTTACCTGGGATCTACGAGCAGTACTTC. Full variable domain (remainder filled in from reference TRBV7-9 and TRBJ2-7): DTGVSQNPRHKITKRGQNVTFRCDPISEHNRLYWYRQTLGQGPEFLTYFQNEAQLEKSRLLSDRFSAERPKGSFSTLEIQRTEQGDSAMYLCASSLPGIYEQYFGPGTRLTVT.

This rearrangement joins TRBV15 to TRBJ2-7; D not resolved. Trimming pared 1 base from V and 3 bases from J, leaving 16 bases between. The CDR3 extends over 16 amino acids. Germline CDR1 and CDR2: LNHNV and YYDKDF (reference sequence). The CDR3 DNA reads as TGTGCCACCAGCAGAGGACCAACGGATTGGGACTACGAGCAGTACTTC. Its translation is CATSRGPTDWDYEQYF.

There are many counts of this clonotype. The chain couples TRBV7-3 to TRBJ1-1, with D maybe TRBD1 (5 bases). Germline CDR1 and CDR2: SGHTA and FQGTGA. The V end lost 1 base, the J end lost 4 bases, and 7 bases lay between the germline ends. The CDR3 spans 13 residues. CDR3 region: CASSLRGSTEAFF. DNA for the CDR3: TGTGCCAGCAGCTTAAGGGGGAGCACTGAAGCTTTCTTT.

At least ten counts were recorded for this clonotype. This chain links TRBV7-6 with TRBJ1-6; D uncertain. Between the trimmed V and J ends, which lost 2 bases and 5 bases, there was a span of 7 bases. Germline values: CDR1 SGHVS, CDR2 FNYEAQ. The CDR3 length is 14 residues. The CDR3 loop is CASSLSGNNSPLHF. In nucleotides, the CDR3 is TGTGCCAGCAGCTTAAGTGGAAATAATTCACCCCTCCACTTT.

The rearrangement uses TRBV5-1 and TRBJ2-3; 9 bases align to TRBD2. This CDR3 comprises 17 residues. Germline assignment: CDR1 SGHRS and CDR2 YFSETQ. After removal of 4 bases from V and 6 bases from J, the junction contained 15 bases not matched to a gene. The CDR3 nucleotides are TGCGCCAGCAGCCCGGGACTAGCAGCACAGTTTGTGGATACGCAGTATTTT. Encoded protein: CASSPGLAAQFVDTQYF.

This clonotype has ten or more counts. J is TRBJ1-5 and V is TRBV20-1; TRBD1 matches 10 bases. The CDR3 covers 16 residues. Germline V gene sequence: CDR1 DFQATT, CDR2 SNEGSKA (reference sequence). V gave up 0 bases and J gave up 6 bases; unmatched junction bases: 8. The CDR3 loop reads CSARDRGQGRGQPQHF. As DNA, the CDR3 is TGCAGTGCTAGAGATAGGGGACAGGGGAGAGGTCAGCCCCAGCATTTT.

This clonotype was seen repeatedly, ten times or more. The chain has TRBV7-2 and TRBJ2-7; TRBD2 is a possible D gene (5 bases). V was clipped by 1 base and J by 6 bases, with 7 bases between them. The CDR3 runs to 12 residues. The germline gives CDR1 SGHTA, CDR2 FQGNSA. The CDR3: CASSLGRGEQYF. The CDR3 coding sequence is TGTGCCAGCAGCTTAGGTCGGGGCGAGCAGTACTTC.

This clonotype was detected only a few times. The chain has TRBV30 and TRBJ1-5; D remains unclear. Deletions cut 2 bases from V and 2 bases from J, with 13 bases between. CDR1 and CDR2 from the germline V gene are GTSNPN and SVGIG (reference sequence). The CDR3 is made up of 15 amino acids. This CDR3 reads CAWSRRAVGNQPQHF. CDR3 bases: TGTGCCTGGAGTCGACGGGCTGTGGGCAATCAGCCCCAGCATTTT.

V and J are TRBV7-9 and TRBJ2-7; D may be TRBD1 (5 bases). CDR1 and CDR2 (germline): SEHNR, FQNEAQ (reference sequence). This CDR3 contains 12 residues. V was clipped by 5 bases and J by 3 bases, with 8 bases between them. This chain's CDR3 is CASSGQVYEQYF. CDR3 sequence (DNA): TGTGCCAGCAGCGGACAAGTCTACGAGCAGTACTTC.

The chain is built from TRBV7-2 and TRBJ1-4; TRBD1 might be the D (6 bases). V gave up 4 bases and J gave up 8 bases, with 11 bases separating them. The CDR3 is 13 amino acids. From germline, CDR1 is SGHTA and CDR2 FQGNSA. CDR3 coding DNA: TGTGCCAGCAGCTACAGGGACGGCGAAAAACTGTTTTTT. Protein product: CASSYRDGEKLFF.

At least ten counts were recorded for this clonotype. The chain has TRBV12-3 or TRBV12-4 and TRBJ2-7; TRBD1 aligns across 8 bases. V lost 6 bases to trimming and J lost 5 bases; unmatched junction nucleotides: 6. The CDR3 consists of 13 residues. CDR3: CASRGDRIDEQYF. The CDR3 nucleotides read TGTGCCAGCAGAGGGGACAGGATCGACGAGCAGTACTTC.

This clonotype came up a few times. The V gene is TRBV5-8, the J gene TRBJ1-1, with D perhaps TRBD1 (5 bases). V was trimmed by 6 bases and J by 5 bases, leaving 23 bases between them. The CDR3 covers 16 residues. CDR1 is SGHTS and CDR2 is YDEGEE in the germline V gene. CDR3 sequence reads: CASTPPAGDPRTEAFF. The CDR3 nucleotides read TGTGCCAGCACTCCACCGGCGGGGGACCCCAGGACTGAAGCTTTCTTT.

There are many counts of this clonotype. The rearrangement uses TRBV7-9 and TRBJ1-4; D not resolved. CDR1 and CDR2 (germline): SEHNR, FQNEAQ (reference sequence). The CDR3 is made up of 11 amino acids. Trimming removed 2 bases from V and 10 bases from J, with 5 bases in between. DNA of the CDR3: TGTGCCAGCAGCTTAAGGACAAAACTGTTTTTT. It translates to CASSLRTKLFF.

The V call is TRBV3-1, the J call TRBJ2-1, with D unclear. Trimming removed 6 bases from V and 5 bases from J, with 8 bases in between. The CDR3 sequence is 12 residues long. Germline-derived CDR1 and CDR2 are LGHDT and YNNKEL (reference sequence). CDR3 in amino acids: CASSWIDNEQFF. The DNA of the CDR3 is TGTGCCAGCAGTTGGATCGACAATGAGCAGTTCTTC.

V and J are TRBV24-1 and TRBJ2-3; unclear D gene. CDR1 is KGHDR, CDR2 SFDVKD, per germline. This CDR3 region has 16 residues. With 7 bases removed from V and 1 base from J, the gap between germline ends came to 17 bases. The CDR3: CATSLSTGKGTDTQYF. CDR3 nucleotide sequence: TGTGCCACCAGCCTTTCCACTGGGAAAGGCACAGATACGCAGTATTTT.

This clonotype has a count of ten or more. CDR3 residues: CASSQPPPPAANTGELFF. The CDR3 nucleotides read TGTGCCAGCAGCCAGCCCCCACCCCCGGCTGCGAACACCGGGGAGCTGTTTTTT. V and J are TRBV14 and TRBJ2-2; no firm D call. This CDR3 is 18 amino acids long. Germline V gives CDR1 SGHDN, CDR2 FVKESK. V was pared by 3 bases and J by 0 bases, with 17 bases between. The full variable domain, in which reference TRBV14 and TRBJ2-2 provide the parts outside the CDR3, is EAGVTQFPSHSVIEKGQTVTLRCDPISGHDNLYWYRRVMGKEIKFLLHFVKESKQDESGMPNNRFLAERTGGTYSTLKVQPAELEDSGVYFCASSQPPPPAANTGELFFGEGSRLTVL.

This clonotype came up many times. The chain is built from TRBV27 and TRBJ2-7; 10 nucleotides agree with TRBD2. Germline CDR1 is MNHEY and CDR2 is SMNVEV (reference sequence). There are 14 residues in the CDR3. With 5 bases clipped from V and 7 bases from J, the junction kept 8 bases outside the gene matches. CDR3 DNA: TGTGCCAGCAGTCCCCCCGGGACTAGCGTAGAGCAGTACTTC. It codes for CASSPPGTSVEQYF.

CDR3 region: CASSLGGSENIQYF. DNA for the CDR3: TGTGCCAGCAGCTTGGGCGGGAGTGAAAACATTCAGTACTTC. The chain carries TRBV12-3 or TRBV12-4 and TRBJ2-4; the match to TRBD2 covers 7 bases. The CDR3 contains 14 residues. The J segment lost 5 bases and the V segment lost 6 bases, leaving 7 bases of the junction unmatched.

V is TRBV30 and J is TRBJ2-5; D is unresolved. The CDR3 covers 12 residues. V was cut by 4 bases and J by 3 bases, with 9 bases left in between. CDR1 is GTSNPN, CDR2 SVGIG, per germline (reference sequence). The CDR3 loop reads CAWTSGEETQYF. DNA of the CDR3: TGTGCCTGGACATCCGGAGAAGAGACCCAGTACTTC.

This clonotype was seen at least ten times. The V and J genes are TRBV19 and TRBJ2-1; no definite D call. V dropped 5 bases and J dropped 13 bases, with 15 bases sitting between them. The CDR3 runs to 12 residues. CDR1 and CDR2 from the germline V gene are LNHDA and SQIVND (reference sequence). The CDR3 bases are TGTGCCAGTAGTCCCCCCGGAGACCGACAGTTCTTC. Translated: CASSPPGDRQFF.

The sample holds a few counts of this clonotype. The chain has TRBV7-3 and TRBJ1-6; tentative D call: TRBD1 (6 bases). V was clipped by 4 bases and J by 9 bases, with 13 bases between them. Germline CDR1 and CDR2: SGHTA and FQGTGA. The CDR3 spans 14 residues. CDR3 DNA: TGTGCCAGCAGCTCCACAGGGACGGCTTCACCCCTCCACTTT. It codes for CASSSTGTASPLHF.

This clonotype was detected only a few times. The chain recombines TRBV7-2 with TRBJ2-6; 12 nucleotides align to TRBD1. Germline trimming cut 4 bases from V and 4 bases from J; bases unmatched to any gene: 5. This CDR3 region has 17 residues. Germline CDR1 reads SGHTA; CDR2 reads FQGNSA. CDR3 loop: CASSSGTGGAGANVLTF. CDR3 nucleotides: TGTGCCAGCAGCTCCGGGACAGGGGGCGCAGGGGCCAACGTCCTGACTTTC.

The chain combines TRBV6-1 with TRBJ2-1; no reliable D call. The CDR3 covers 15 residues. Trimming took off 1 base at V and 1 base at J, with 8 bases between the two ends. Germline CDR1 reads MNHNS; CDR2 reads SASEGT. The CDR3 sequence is CASSEVVISYNEQFF. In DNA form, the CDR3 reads TGTGCCAGCAGTGAAGTCGTTATTTCCTACAATGAGCAGTTCTTC.

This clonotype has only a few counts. The CDR3: CASSLNGPYEQYF. DNA for the CDR3: TGCGCCAGCAGCTTAAACGGACCCTACGAGCAGTACTTC. The chain is built from TRBV5-1 and TRBJ2-7; no reliable D call. Germline V lookup: CDR1 SGHRS, CDR2 YFSETQ. V dropped 2 bases and J dropped 2 bases, with 8 bases sitting between them. CDR3 length: 13 amino acids.

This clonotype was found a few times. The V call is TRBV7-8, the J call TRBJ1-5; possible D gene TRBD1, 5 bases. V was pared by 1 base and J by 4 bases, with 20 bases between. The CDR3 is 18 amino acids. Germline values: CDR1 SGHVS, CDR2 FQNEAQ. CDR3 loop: CASSLGVSGIGPNQPQHF. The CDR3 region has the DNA TGTGCCAGCAGCTTAGGAGTTTCAGGGATTGGGCCTAATCAGCCCCAGCATTTT. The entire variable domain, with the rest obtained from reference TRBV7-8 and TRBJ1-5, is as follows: GAGVSQSPRYKVAKRGQDVALRCDPISGHVSLFWYQQALGQGPEFLTYFQNEAQLDKSGLPSDRFFAERPEGSVSTLKIQRTQQEDSAVYLCASSLGVSGIGPNQPQHFGDGTRLSIL.

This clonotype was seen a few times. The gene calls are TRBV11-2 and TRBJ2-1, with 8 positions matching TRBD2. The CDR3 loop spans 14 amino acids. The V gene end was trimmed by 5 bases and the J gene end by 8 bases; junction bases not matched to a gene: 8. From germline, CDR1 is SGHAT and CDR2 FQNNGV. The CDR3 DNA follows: TGTGCCAGCAGCATAGCGGGATCCCTCGATGAGCAGTTCTTC. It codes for CASSIAGSLDEQFF.

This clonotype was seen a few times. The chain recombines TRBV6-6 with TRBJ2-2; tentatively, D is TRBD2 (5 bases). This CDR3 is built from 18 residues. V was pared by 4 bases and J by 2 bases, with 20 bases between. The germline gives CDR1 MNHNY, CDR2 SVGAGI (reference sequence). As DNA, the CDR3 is TGTGCCAGCAGTTTCGAGCCATCGGGGAATTTTAACACCGGGGAGCTGTTTTTT. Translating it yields CASSFEPSGNFNTGELFF.

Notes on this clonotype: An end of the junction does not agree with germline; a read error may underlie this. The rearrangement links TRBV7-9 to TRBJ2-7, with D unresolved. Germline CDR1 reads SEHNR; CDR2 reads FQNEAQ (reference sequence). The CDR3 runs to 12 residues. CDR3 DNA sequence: TGTGCCAACAGCCCCTGGACCCACGAGCAGTACTTC. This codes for CANSPWTHEQYF.